This TCR beta chain was sequenced in a study of CD8 T cells in ankylosing spondylitis listed by TCRdb under 2017. A note on the overall study: The study set out to find disease-linked TCR variants by profiling T cell receptor beta repertoires in ankylosing spondylitis patients and healthy donors. The full study cohort comprised 20 to 30 ankylosing spondylitis patients and 85 to 120 healthy donors. Peripheral blood was sampled, and synovial fluid was additionally collected from ankylosing spondylitis patients. General findings and caveats noted by the study authors: Blood from ankylosing spondylitis patients appeared to be characterized by a TCR beta motif composed of eight highly homologous amino acid variants. The disease-linked clones were reported as significantly enriched in matched synovial fluid samples from ankylosing spondylitis patients. Some motif variants had previously been reported in the synovial fluid and blood of reactive arthritis patients, which suggests shared mechanisms of disease initiation. In peripheral blood, the disease-linked clones were found at relatively low frequencies and had a CD8+ phenotype.

This clonotype has a handful of counts. Its antigen remains unidentified. There are no base qualities to consult, and no much larger clone falls within one base. Sequencing was carried out with an Illumina HiSeq 2500. TCR beta libraries were prepared by quantitative 5'-RACE with molecular barcodes. Per the source publication's procedure: A new computational method based on a probabilistic model of VDJ rearrangement was used to identify disease-linked TCR variants. TCRdb applied fastp at Q25 and MiXCR to the public reads, then kept only in-frame beta chains. For every CDR3 protein sequence, its rows merge into one entry that carries the most common genes and DNA. These V and J calls are TCRdb output, not the study's own analysis. The sample has roughly 350,000 distinct CDR3 sequences on record, around 7.6% of them singletons. Roughly 15% of the sample goes to the ten largest clones. CDR1 and CDR2, looked up from the germline V gene, are MGHRA and YSYEKL. From the cysteine up to the phenylalanine, the CDR3 has a length of 14 residues. Just the 42-base CDR3 DNA is kept, in frame starting at base 1. V is reduced by 0 bases and J by 7 bases, leaving a spacing of 10 bases between them.

The source material was blood, either unsorted or a sorted T cell fraction (not recorded which). The chain employs TRBV4-1 and TRBJ2-4; TRBD2 is a possible D gene, resting on 5 matching bases. The TCR originated in a male donor with ankylosing spondylitis. The CDR3 in this case is CASSQEGWENIQYF. In nucleotides, the sequence is TGCGCCAGCAGCCAAGAGGGGTGGGAGAACATTCAGTACTTC.